A selection of T cell receptor beta chains follows, all from one sample in a study of cytomegalovirus exposure and HLA in healthy donors. The assay was immunoSEQ multiplex PCR, and TCRdb's table has in-frame clones only and misses some. Of under 150,000 clones listed, around three quarters are singletons. What was sequenced was PBMCs. The receptors were gathered from a male donor in good health and CMV-seronegative. The CDR3 runs from the conserved cysteine through the conserved F or W. The D gene is left open where the match is weak. Size tells how often a clone was seen (once, few, many) or the class of an expanded clone, and some rows leave it out.

CDR3 protein | CDR3 DNA | J gene | D gene | V gene | clone size
CASSKIGGPPYNEQFF | TGTGCCAGCAGCAAAATCGGGGGGCCTCCCTACAATGAGCAGTTCTTC | TRBJ2-1 | NA | TRBV21-1 | NA
CASSGRDGIGYEQYF | TGTGCCAGCAGCGGGCGGGACGGCATCGGGTACGAGCAGTACTTC | TRBJ2-7 | NA | TRBV9 | once
CATSPSIGTSDEQFF | TGTGCCACCAGCCCCTCGATCGGGACTAGCGATGAGCAGTTCTTC | TRBJ2-1 | TRBD2 | TRBV15 | few
CASSSLEGRAGEAFF | TGTGCCAGCAGCTCCCTCGAGGGGAGGGCCGGGGAAGCTTTCTTT | TRBJ1-1 | NA | TRBV11-2 | NA
CASSLLAGLHGELFF | TGTGCCAGTAGTTTGCTGGCGGGGCTTCACGGGGAGCTGTTTTTT | TRBJ2-2 | NA | TRBV19 | NA
CASSIYGTDTQYF | TGCGCCAGCAGCATATACGGGACAGATACGCAGTATTTT | TRBJ2-3 | NA | TRBV5-1 | NA
CASSDRGTSSYEQYF | TGTGCCAGTAGTGACAGGGGGACGAGCTCCTACGAGCAGTACTTC | TRBJ2-7 | TRBD1 | TRBV19 | once
CASSSGTDNTEAFF | TGTGCCAGCAGCTCCGGGACAGATAACACTGAAGCTTTCTTT | TRBJ1-1 | TRBD1 | TRBV7-9 | NA
CASSLSGDYTDTQYF | TGTGCCAGCAGCTTATCGGGGGATTACACAGATACGCAGTATTTT | TRBJ2-3 | NA | TRBV7-3 | NA
CASSKQTGFEAFF | TGTGCCAGCAGCAAACAGACGGGATTCGAAGCTTTCTTT | TRBJ1-1 | NA | TRBV5-6 | NA
CASSVRGSADTQYF | TGCGCCAGCAGCGTCCGGGGGAGTGCAGATACGCAGTATTTT | TRBJ2-3 | NA | TRBV4-3 | NA
CASSSTGEFNYGYTF | TGTGCCAGCAGTTCAACAGGGGAGTTTAACTATGGCTACACCTTC | TRBJ1-2 | TRBD1 | TRBV27 | NA
CASSRKQGRDLGETQYF | TGTGCCAGCTCAAGAAAACAGGGGCGGGACCTGGGAGAGACCCAGTACTTC | TRBJ2-5 | NA | TRBV18 | NA
CASGPARAFF | TGTGCCAGCGGGCCGGCTCGGGCTTTCTTT | TRBJ1-1 | NA | TRBV9 | few
CASSDPGTGVYEQYF | TGTGCCAGCAGCGATCCGGGGACAGGGGTATACGAGCAGTACTTC | TRBJ2-7 | TRBD1 | TRBV28 | NA
CASSLGDRANEQYF | TGCGCCAGCAGCTTGGGGGACAGGGCGAACGAGCAGTACTTC | TRBJ2-7 | TRBD1 | TRBV5-1 | once
CASSQGRRPQFF | TGCGCCAGCAGCCAAGGTAGGAGACCGCAGTTCTTC | TRBJ2-1 | NA | TRBV4-1 | NA
CASSPRLAGGIVPDTQYF | TGTGCCAGCAGCCCTCGACTAGCGGGAGGGATCGTTCCAGATACGCAGTATTTT | TRBJ2-3 | NA | TRBV12-1 | NA
CASSYQAPSYNEQFF | TGTGCCAGCAGTTACCAGGCGCCCTCCTACAATGAGCAGTTCTTC | TRBJ2-1 | NA | TRBV6-5 | NA
CASSQVQRDVGGYTF | TGCGCCAGCAGCCAAGTTCAGAGGGATGTGGGTGGCTACACCTTC | TRBJ1-2 | NA | TRBV4-1 | NA
CASSDSAQGGRYEQYF | TGTGCCAGCAGCGACTCTGCGCAGGGTGGGAGGTACGAGCAGTACTTC | TRBJ2-7 | NA | TRBV9 | NA
CPISPGTSTYNEQFF | TGTCCCATCAGTCCCGGGACAAGTACCTACAATGAGCAGTTCTTC | TRBJ2-1 | NA | TRBV10-3 | NA
CASSRGLAGGVSTDTQYF | TGCGCCAGCAGCCGAGGACTAGCGGGAGGAGTTAGCACAGATACGCAGTATTTT | TRBJ2-3 | TRBD2 | TRBV5-1 | NA
CASSLGLGGAFYEQYF | TGCGCCAGCAGCTTGGGTCTGGGGGGGGCGTTTTACGAGCAGTACTTC | TRBJ2-7 | NA | TRBV5-1 | NA
CASSETTGGPPYF | TGCGCCAGCAGTGAGACCACCGGGGGACCCCCGTACTTC | TRBJ2-5 | NA | TRBV10-2 | NA
CASSVDGSLSSGANGLTF | TGTGCCAGCAGCGTAGACGGCAGCCTCTCCTCTGGGGCCAACGGCCTGACTTTC | TRBJ2-6 | NA | TRBV9 | NA
CASRPNTQGADEKLFF | TGTGCCAGCAGACCGAATACACAGGGGGCGGATGAAAAACTGTTTTTT | TRBJ1-4 | TRBD1 | TRBV7-4 | NA
CASSLAAGQGSTDTQYF | TGTGCCAGCAGCTTGGCAGCTGGACAGGGATCCACAGATACGCAGTATTTT | TRBJ2-3 | TRBD1 | TRBV5-6 | NA
CSATGGENGNGELFF | TGCAGCGCCACGGGAGGGGAAAACGGGAACGGGGAGCTGTTTTTT | TRBJ2-2 | TRBD2 | TRBV29-1 | NA
CASSLGGGFSGANVLTF | TGTGCCAGCAGCCTCGGGGGGGGATTCTCTGGGGCCAACGTCCTGACTTTC | TRBJ2-6 | TRBD2 | TRBV5-6 | NA
CASSVASSSYEQYF | TGTGCCAGCAGCGTGGCTAGCAGCTCCTACGAGCAGTACTTC | TRBJ2-7 | NA | TRBV9 | NA
CASSRIQGNEQFF | TGTGCCAGCAGCCGAATCCAGGGTAATGAGCAGTTCTTC | TRBJ2-1 | NA | TRBV9 | NA
CASSLVRGSYNSPLHF | TGTGCCAGCAGCTTAGTAAGGGGGTCCTATAATTCACCCCTCCACTTT | TRBJ1-6 | NA | TRBV7-9 | NA
CASRGRQNEQYF | TGTGCTAGCCGGGGGAGACAGAACGAGCAGTACTTC | TRBJ2-7 | NA | TRBV12-5 | once
CASSIESLAGAGNEQFF | TGTGCCAGTAGTATCGAGTCCCTAGCGGGAGCAGGGAATGAGCAGTTCTTC | TRBJ2-1 | TRBD2 | TRBV19 | once
CATSRDPGGRTGELFF | TGTGCCACCAGCAGAGATCCCGGGGGGAGAACCGGGGAGCTGTTTTTT | TRBJ2-2 | TRBD2 | TRBV15 | NA
CASQPAGNYGYTF | TGTGCCAGCCAGCCGGCGGGGAACTATGGCTACACCTTC | TRBJ1-2 | NA | TRBV6-5 | NA
CAWSRTSEQYF | TGTGCCTGGAGTAGGACATCCGAGCAGTACTTC | TRBJ2-7 | NA | TRBV30 | NA
CATSREDARGLDEQFF | TGTGCCACCAGCAGAGAGGACGCCAGGGGGCTTGATGAGCAGTTCTTC | TRBJ2-1 | TRBD1 | TRBV15 | NA
CASRSQGVNTEAFF | TGTGCCAGCAGATCACAGGGTGTGAACACTGAAGCTTTCTTT | TRBJ1-1 | NA | TRBV6-5 | NA
CATSRDKTGFDEKLFF | TGTGCCACCAGCAGAGATAAGACAGGATTCGATGAAAAACTGTTTTTT | TRBJ1-4 | NA | TRBV15 | NA
CASSRTEYSNQPQHF | TGTGCCAGCAGTCGGACAGAGTATAGCAATCAGCCCCAGCATTTT | TRBJ1-5 | NA | TRBV2 | NA
CASSLLSETQYF | TGCGCCAGCAGCTTGTTATCCGAGACCCAGTACTTC | TRBJ2-5 | NA | TRBV5-1 | NA
CAISESSLVSPTQYF | TGTGCCATCAGTGAGTCTTCGCTAGTTTCCCCCACGCAGTATTTT | TRBJ2-3 | NA | TRBV10-3 | few
CASMGTGFYNEQFF | TGTGCCAGCATGGGGACAGGGTTTTACAATGAGCAGTTCTTC | TRBJ2-1 | TRBD1 | TRBV6-6 | NA
CASSRGLASHEQYF | TGTGCCAGCAGCCGTGGACTAGCCAGCCACGAGCAGTACTTC | TRBJ2-7 | TRBD2 | TRBV7-2 | NA
CASSLRGLTYGYTF | TGTGCCAGCAGCTTAAGGGGGCTGACCTATGGCTACACCTTC | TRBJ1-2 | TRBD1 | TRBV7-2 | NA
CASSLRGITDTQYF | TGTGCCAGCAGCTTAAGGGGAATCACAGATACGCAGTATTTT | TRBJ2-3 | NA | TRBV7-2 | NA
CASSLARRLAVQETQYF | TGTGCCAGCAGCTTAGCGCGGCGACTAGCGGTGCAAGAGACCCAGTACTTC | TRBJ2-5 | TRBD2 | TRBV7-8 | NA
CASSTSQGRQPQHF | TGTGCCAGTAGTACATCACAGGGGCGGCAGCCCCAGCATTTT | TRBJ1-5 | TRBD1 | TRBV19 | NA
CASSQRVFGAGVVGSYNEQFF | TGTGCCAGCAGCCAGAGGGTATTTGGGGCGGGGGTGGTAGGCTCCTACAATGAGCAGTTCTTC | TRBJ2-1 | TRBD2 | TRBV4-2 | few
CASSERGQGARTQYF | TGCGCCAGCAGTGAGCGGGGACAGGGGGCGCGTACGCAGTATTTT | TRBJ2-3 | TRBD1 | TRBV10-1 | few
CASSYTGKEIYEQYF | TGTGCCAGCAGCTATACGGGGAAGGAAATCTACGAGCAGTACTTC | TRBJ2-7 | NA | TRBV7-9 | NA
CASTWGTGISPLHF | TGTGCCAGCACCTGGGGGACAGGGATTTCACCCCTCCACTTT | TRBJ1-6 | TRBD1 | TRBV28 | NA
CASSDLRQASYEQYF | TGTGCCAGCAGTGATCTCCGACAGGCCTCCTACGAGCAGTACTTC | TRBJ2-7 | NA | TRBV25-1 | once
CASSLGTGYNEQFF | TGTGCCAGCAGCTTAGGGACAGGGTACAATGAGCAGTTCTTC | TRBJ2-1 | TRBD1 | TRBV5-4 | NA
CASSALQGGGTEAFF | TGCGCCAGCAGCGCCTTACAGGGTGGGGGCACTGAAGCTTTCTTT | TRBJ1-1 | NA | TRBV5-1 | NA
CAWSVGRETYEQYF | TGTGCCTGGAGTGTAGGTCGGGAGACCTACGAGCAGTACTTC | TRBJ2-7 | NA | TRBV30 | NA
CASTGGGQPQHF | TGTGCCAGCACAGGGGGAGGCCAGCCCCAGCATTTT | TRBJ1-5 | TRBD1 | TRBV6-6 | NA
CASSQGAANQPQHF | TGTGCCAGCAGTCAGGGGGCCGCGAATCAGCCCCAGCATTTT | TRBJ1-5 | TRBD1 | TRBV11-2 | NA